These 25 T cell receptor beta chains came from one sample sequenced in a study of breast tumors, draining lymph nodes, adjacent tissues. Using its own MiXCR run on the multiplex PCR reads, TCRdb lists one record per CDR3 protein. In the table there are approximately 89,000 distinct CDR3 sequences, over 25% of which are singletons. Axillary draining lymph nodes of breast cancer patients supplied the node samples. The sample was axillary lymph node tissue. These receptors were obtained from a female donor with breast cancer. Some clones in this sample may be carry-over from other donors' samples.

This clonotype was detected once. At one end, the junction sequence differs from germline, possibly due to a read error. The chain couples TRBV20-1 to TRBJ1-5; D is unclear. CDR3 length: 15 residues. Germline V gene lookup returns CDR1 DFQATT and CDR2 SNEGSKA (reference sequence). The CDR3 region is CSARAGGTYNEPQHF. For the CDR3, the DNA is TGCAGTGCTCGAGCGGGAGGTACCTACAATGAGCCCCAGCATTTT.

The chain joins TRBV10-2 to TRBJ2-5; D gene uncertain. Germline CDR1 is WSHSY and CDR2 is SAAADI. V lost 2 bases and J 2 bases, leaving 3 bases between the germline ends. This CDR3 is built from 12 residues. This CDR3 is CASSEGQETQYF. The CDR3 DNA is TGCGCCAGCAGTGAGGGACAAGAGACCCAGTACTTC.

This clonotype occurred many times. The rearrangement uses TRBV5-6 and TRBJ1-6; 8 bases align to TRBD1. Trimming removed 4 bases from V and 8 bases from J; junction bases left unmatched: 2. This CDR3 comprises 13 residues. Germline V CDR1 and CDR2: SGHDT, YYEEEE. DNA for the CDR3: TGTGCCAGCAGCGCGGACAGGGATTCACCCCTCCACTTT. Its translation is CASSADRDSPLHF.

This clonotype occurred many times. V and J are TRBV9 and TRBJ1-3; D is possibly TRBD1 (5 bases). V was clipped by 4 bases and J by 5 bases, with 10 bases between them. The CDR3 covers 13 residues. Germline V lookup: CDR1 SGDLS, CDR2 YYNGEE. CDR3 coding DNA: TGTGCCAGCAGCCGGGGCGGCAGAAACACCATATATTTT. Its protein product is CASSRGGRNTIYF.

The V gene is TRBV3-1, the J gene TRBJ1-1; D gene uncertain. The length of the CDR3 is 11 residues. The V end was cut by 5 bases, the J end by 6 bases, with 7 bases between. Germline values: CDR1 LGHDT, CDR2 YNNKEL (reference sequence). The CDR3 nucleotides are TGTGCCAGCAGCTCCCGGGCTGAAGCTTTCTTT. Residues: CASSSRAEAFF. The entire variable domain, with the rest obtained from reference TRBV3-1 and TRBJ1-1, is as follows: DTAVSQTPKYLVTQMGNDKSIKCEQNLGHDTMYWYKQDSKKFLKIMFSYNNKELIINETVPNRFSPKSPDKAHLNLHINSLELGDSAVYFCASSSRAEAFFGQGTRLTVV.

Many counts were recorded for this clonotype. This chain connects TRBV5-1 to TRBJ2-7; TRBD1 matches 7 bases. CDR3 length: 13 residues. Germline-derived CDR1 and CDR2 are SGHRS and YFSETQ. V gave up 3 bases and J gave up 5 bases; unmatched junction bases: 5. The CDR3 DNA reads TGCGCCAGCAGCTCCGGGACAGTCAACGAGCAGTACTTC. This encodes CASSSGTVNEQYF.

This clonotype was detected ten times or more. The gene calls are TRBV5-4 and TRBJ1-3; no clear D gene. V lost 0 bases, J lost 0 bases, and 10 bases lay in between. Per germline, CDR1 SGHNT and CDR2 YYREEE (reference sequence). This CDR3 region has 16 residues. CDR3 DNA sequence: TGTGCCAGCAGCTTGGGTCCGGTTAGCTCTGGAAACACCATATATTTT. Its translation: CASSLGPVSSGNTIYF.

This clonotype came up many times. The chain links TRBV20-1 to TRBJ2-3, with TRBD2 matching over 8 bases. V was pared by 1 base and J by 5 bases, with 8 bases of the junction left unmatched. Germline V gene data show CDR1 as DFQATT and CDR2 as SNEGSKA (reference sequence). This CDR3 is built from 15 residues. Written as DNA, the CDR3 is TGCAGTGCTAGAGCGGGAGGGCCATTGAGAGATACGCAGTATTTT. Its protein is CSARAGGPLRDTQYF.

Of note for this clonotype: A read error may produce the germline difference seen at one junction end. The chain couples TRBV11-1 to TRBJ2-4; D call uncertain. In germline, CDR1 is SGHAT, CDR2 FQDESV (reference sequence). This CDR3 region has 13 residues. The CDR3 region is CASSLFKKTIQYF. CDR3 coding DNA: TGTGCCAGCAGCTTATTCAAAAAAACCATTCAGTACTTC.

The chain uses TRBV6-1 and TRBJ2-7, with D unclear. The length of the CDR3 is 13 residues. The V gene's germline CDR1 is MNHNS and CDR2 SASEGT. V gave up 8 bases and J gave up 0 bases, with 11 bases separating them. The CDR3 protein is CASGHRPSYEQYF. Here the CDR3 DNA reads TGTGCCAGCGGGCACAGACCCTCCTACGAGCAGTACTTC.

In its sample, this clonotype was seen many times. V usage is TRBV19 and J usage is TRBJ2-3, with D hard to call. CDR1 LNHDA and CDR2 SQIVND come from the germline V gene (reference sequence). The CDR3 is 14 residues long. The ends were cut back, 6 bases at V and 0 bases at J, with 10 bases in the middle. CDR3 sequence: CASSQTVSTDTQYF. CDR3 bases: TGTGCCAGTAGCCAGACTGTTAGCACAGATACGCAGTATTTT. Supplemented by reference TRBV19 and TRBJ2-3, the full variable domain reads DGGITQSPKYLFRKEGQNVTLSCEQNLNHDAMYWYRQDPGQGLRLIYYSQIVNDFQKGDIAEGYSVSREKKESFPLTVTSAQKNPTAFYLCASSQTVSTDTQYFGPGTRLTVL.

In this sample, this clonotype turned up many times. The rearrangement joins TRBV7-3 to TRBJ2-7; D possibly corresponds to TRBD2 (6 bases). Trimming took 5 bases from V and 7 from J, leaving 15 bases between them. Germline V lookup: CDR1 SGHTA, CDR2 FQGTGA. CDR3 length: 13 residues. The CDR3 DNA reads as TGTGCCAGCAGCAGGAGGGCGGATACGGAGCAGTACTTC. It yields the protein CASSRRADTEQYF.

This clonotype was observed a few times. V and J are TRBV7-3 and TRBJ2-2, with 9 bases lining up with TRBD1. CDR3 length: 16 residues. CDR1 and CDR2 from the germline V gene are SGHTA and FQGTGA. J lost 6 bases, V lost 5 bases, and 10 bases had no gene match. The CDR3 loop is CASSPPGQGMSGELFF. CDR3 bases: TGTGCCAGCAGCCCCCCGGGACAGGGTATGTCCGGGGAGCTGTTTTTT.

On this clonotype: Possible read error: a much larger clone is one base away. V usage is TRBV3-1 and J usage is TRBJ2-5; D uncertain. The V gene's germline CDR1 is LGHDT and CDR2 YNNKEL (reference sequence). Trimming took 4 bases from V and 3 from J, leaving 21 bases between them. This CDR3 is built from 17 residues. The CDR3 spells CASSPRVDPHHKETQYF. The CDR3 nucleotides read TGTGCCAGCAGCCCCCGAGTCGATCCACACCACAAAGAGACCCAGTACTTC.

This clonotype was observed at least ten times. The rearrangement joins TRBV6-1 to TRBJ2-2, with D uncertain. Per the germline V gene, CDR1 is MNHNS and CDR2 is SASEGT. The CDR3 loop spans 10 amino acids. V lost 9 bases and J lost 5, with 4 bases in between. As DNA, the CDR3 is TGTGCCAGTTCGACCGGGGAGCTGTTTTTT. Translating it yields CASSTGELFF.

This clonotype was detected many times. The chain has TRBV29-1 and TRBJ1-1; D is unresolved. Trimming took off 6 bases at V and 0 bases at J, with 8 bases between the two ends. This CDR3 contains 12 residues. Looked up from germline, CDR1 is SQVTM and CDR2 is ANQGSEA. This CDR3 is CSVGRVNTEAFF. DNA for the CDR3: TGCAGCGTCGGACGGGTGAACACTGAAGCTTTCTTT. Drawing the rest from reference TRBV29-1 and TRBJ1-1, the complete variable domain is SAVISQKPSRDICQRGTSLTIQCQVDSQVTMMFWYRQQPGQSLTLIATANQGSEATYESGFVIDKFPISRPNLTFSTLTVSNMSPEDSSIYLCSVGRVNTEAFFGQGTRLTVV.

Details on this clonotype: Possible read error: a much larger clone is one base away. In nucleotides, the CDR3 is TGTCCCAGCAGCGACCGGGACAGGGGGAAGGACACCTTC. Amino acid sequence: CPSSDRDRGKDTF. The rearrangement uses TRBV3-1 and TRBJ1-2, with 11 bases matching TRBD1. This CDR3 spans 13 amino acids. Germline V lookup: CDR1 LGHDT, CDR2 YNNKEL (reference sequence). Combining the CDR3 with reference TRBV3-1 and TRBJ1-2 gives the whole variable domain DTAVSQTPKYLVTQMGNDKSIKCEQNLGHDTMYWYKQDSKKFLKIMFSYNNKELIINETVPNRFSPKSPDKAHLNLHINSLELGDSAVYFCPSSDRDRGKDTFGSGTRLTVV.

For this clonotype: Since a much larger clone is just one base distant, this may be a read error. The J gene is TRBJ2-1, the V gene TRBV20-1; no firm D call. Germline V gene sequence: CDR1 DFQATT, CDR2 SNEGSKA (reference sequence). The CDR3 has 12 amino acids. CDR3 nucleotide sequence: TGCAGTGCAAATGGACCAGTAGGTGAGCCGTTCTTC. Translation gives CSANGPVGEPFF.

This clonotype was detected many times. The chain has TRBV27 and TRBJ2-5; perhaps D is TRBD1 or TRBD2 (5 bases each). The CDR3 runs to 14 residues. V lost 1 base and J lost 5, with 11 bases in between. Germline values: CDR1 MNHEY, CDR2 SMNVEV (reference sequence). The CDR3 loop reads CASSLFGAGETQYF. The CDR3 DNA is TGTGCCAGCAGTTTATTCGGGGCAGGGGAGACCCAGTACTTC.

The chain employs TRBV9 and TRBJ2-2; 8 nucleotides line up with TRBD1. Germline V gene sequence: CDR1 SGDLS, CDR2 YYNGEE. V was clipped by 3 bases and J by 5 bases; unmatched bases: 3. The CDR3 runs 14 residues. CDR3 sequence (DNA): TGTGCCAGCAGCGCTGGACAGGGTACCGGGGAGCTGTTTTTT. It specifies CASSAGQGTGELFF.

On this clonotype: Because the CDR3's place on the DNA is in doubt, the DNA is left out and the CDR3 is given as listed by TCRdb. The rearrangement joins TRBV5-4 to TRBJ2-7. Germline V gives CDR1 SGHNT, CDR2 YYREEE (reference sequence). Termini included, the CDR3 measures 18 amino acids. This CDR3 reads CASSFYICSMTFAYEQYF.

This clonotype was seen ten or more times. The chain recombines TRBV12-3 or TRBV12-4 with TRBJ1-2, with no clear D. The CDR3 is 17 residues long. V was trimmed by 6 bases and J by 2 bases, leaving 22 bases between them. This CDR3 reads CASSQASNRAVNYGYTF. DNA for the CDR3: TGTGCCAGCAGCCAGGCTTCCAACCGGGCCGTGAACTATGGCTACACCTTC.

This chain connects TRBV7-3 to TRBJ2-3; 12 nucleotides align to TRBD2. Trimming cost V 5 bases and J 1 base; bases outside gene matches: 4. Per the germline V gene, CDR1 is SGHTA and CDR2 is FQGTGA. The CDR3 spans 16 residues. CDR3 loop: CASSQASGRGTDTQYF. CDR3 DNA sequence: TGTGCCAGCAGCCAAGCTAGCGGGAGGGGCACAGATACGCAGTATTTT. Filled out from reference TRBV7-3 and TRBJ2-3, the complete variable domain reads GAGVSQTPSNKVTEKGKYVELRCDPISGHTALYWYRQSLGQGPEFLIYFQGTGAADDSGLPNDRFFAVRPEGSVSTLKIQRTERGDSAVYLCASSQASGRGTDTQYFGPGTRLTVL.

This clonotype was observed at least ten times. This rearrangement joins TRBV29-1 to TRBJ2-3; D possibly uses TRBD1 or TRBD2 (6 bases each). CDR1 is SQVTM and CDR2 is ANQGSEA in the germline V gene. Trimming cost V 2 bases and J 3 bases, with 12 bases left between them. The CDR3 length is 14 residues. In nucleotides, the CDR3 is TGCAGCGTTGAACGCGGGACATCGACAGATACGCAGTATTTT. The encoded protein is CSVERGTSTDTQYF.

This clonotype was recorded at least ten times. The chain links TRBV11-3 to TRBJ2-3; 8 positions agree with TRBD2. The CDR3 has 15 amino acids. The ends lost 2 bases at V and 5 bases at J; junction bases unmatched: 6. The germline gives CDR1 SGHNT, CDR2 YENEEA. The CDR3 nucleotides are TGTGCCAGCAGCTTACTCGTTAGCGGGAAAGATACGCAGTATTTT. This encodes CASSLLVSGKDTQYF.